The 16 T cell receptor beta chains presented below share a single source sample, sequenced in a study of cytomegalovirus exposure and HLA in healthy donors. PCR amplification relied on 60 Vbeta primers (plus 13 Jbeta primers). Produced via immunoSEQ multiplex PCR; TCRdb's table is partial and in-frame only. Here the sample spans tens of thousands of clones, roughly 70% being singletons. Sequences were obtained from PBMCs. The receptor set was obtained from a woman aged 40 to 50 in good health and CMV-seropositive.

This clone was counted a few times. CDR3 sequence: CASSGQLYNEQFF. CDR3 DNA: TGTGCCAGCAGTGGACAGCTATACAATGAGCAGTTCTTC. J is TRBJ2-1 and V is TRBV2; a possible D gene is TRBD1 (5 bases). The V and J ends lost 4 bases and 4 bases respectively, with 8 bases between them. The CDR3 runs 13 residues. CDR1 is SNHLY, CDR2 FYNNEI, per germline.

The V call is TRBV5-8, the J call TRBJ1-2; 7 nucleotides line up with TRBD1. Per the germline V gene, CDR1 is SGHTS and CDR2 is YDEGEE. The CDR3 is 13 residues long. V lost 4 bases to trimming and J lost 1 base; unmatched junction nucleotides: 1. CDR3 sequence (DNA): TGTGCCAGCAGCCGGGACAGTAACTATGGCTACACCTTC. This translates into CASSRDSNYGYTF.

This chain connects TRBV9 to TRBJ2-3; the match to TRBD2 covers 7 bases. The CDR3 loop spans 14 amino acids. Germline trimming cut 2 bases from V and 6 bases from J; bases unmatched to any gene: 6. In germline, CDR1 is SGDLS, CDR2 YYNGEE. This CDR3 reads CASSVSGALDTQYF. As DNA, the CDR3 is TGTGCCAGCAGCGTCAGCGGGGCCTTGGATACGCAGTATTTT.

The rearrangement joins TRBV30 to TRBJ1-4; 7 positions agree with TRBD1. V lost 0 bases and J lost 8; bases outside the gene matches: 3. The CDR3 sequence is 13 residues long. Germline CDR1 is GTSNPN and CDR2 is SVGIG (reference sequence). The chain's CDR3 is CAWSVQGVEKLFF. CDR3 nucleotide sequence: TGTGCCTGGAGTGTCCAGGGGGTGGAAAAACTGTTTTTT.

V usage is TRBV7-2 and J usage is TRBJ2-3, with D tentatively TRBD2 (5 bases). This CDR3 has 16 amino acids. Germline V gene lookup returns CDR1 SGHTA and CDR2 FQGNSA. V was clipped by 2 bases and J by 1 base, with 13 bases between them. The CDR3: CASSLLADSRTDTQYF. DNA for the CDR3: TGTGCCAGCAGCTTATTGGCGGACTCCCGCACAGATACGCAGTATTTT.

The table lists this clone with a count of one. The chain recombines TRBV7-9 with TRBJ2-3; D is perhaps TRBD1 (6 bases). V lost 2 bases, J lost 7 bases, and 13 bases lay in between. The CDR3 extends over 14 amino acids. CDR1 SEHNR and CDR2 FQNEAQ come from the germline V gene (reference sequence). The CDR3 DNA reads as TGTGCCAGCAGCTTACAGGGGTCCGGTCATACGCAGTATTTT. Its translation is CASSLQGSGHTQYF.

The chain recombines TRBV2 with TRBJ2-5; 10 bases are shared with TRBD1. Unmatched junction bases numbered 6, after V lost 6 bases and J lost 2 bases. Germline-derived CDR1 and CDR2 are SNHLY and FYNNEI. The CDR3 spans 15 residues. The CDR3 DNA reads as TGTGCCAGCAGCCTCGGACAGGGGGGGCAAGAGACCCAGTACTTC. As protein: CASSLGQGGQETQYF. The variable domain in full, with the rest retrieved from reference TRBV2 and TRBJ2-5, is EPEVTQTPSHQVTQMGQEVILRCVPISNHLYFYWYRQILGQKVEFLVSFYNNEISEKSEIFDDQFSVERPDGSNFTLKIRSTKLEDSAMYFCASSLGQGGQETQYFGPGTRLLVL.

The V gene is TRBV7-9, the J gene TRBJ2-3, with D tentatively TRBD2 (6 bases). Deletions cut 1 base from V and 3 bases from J, with 11 bases between. The CDR3 has 15 residues. Germline values: CDR1 SEHNR, CDR2 FQNEAQ (reference sequence). CDR3 protein: CASSLGRGSTDTQYF. DNA of the CDR3: TGTGCCAGCAGCTTAGGTCGGGGGAGTACAGATACGCAGTATTTT.

The chain has TRBV29-1 and TRBJ2-1; D may be TRBD2 (5 bases). The germline CDR1 and CDR2 sequences are SQVTM and ANQGSEA. Trimming cost V 7 bases and J 1 base, with 14 bases left between them. The CDR3 contains 14 residues. The CDR3 coding sequence is TGCAGCGCTCGCCGGGATCCTTCCTACAATGAGCAGTTCTTC. Translated, it gives CSARRDPSYNEQFF.

The chain has TRBV7-2 and TRBJ1-2, with D tentatively TRBD1 (6 bases). This CDR3 is built from 15 residues. Germline-derived CDR1 and CDR2 are SGHTA and FQGNSA. Deletions cut 1 base from V and 2 bases from J, with 11 bases between. CDR3 sequence: CASSLGSGTNYGYTF. The CDR3 DNA is TGTGCCAGCAGCTTAGGATCAGGGACAAACTATGGCTACACCTTC. Using reference TRBV7-2 and TRBJ1-2 for the parts outside the CDR3, the full variable domain is GAGVSQSPSNKVTEKGKDVELRCDPISGHTALYWYRQSLGQGLEFLIYFQGNSAPDKSGLPSDRFSAERTGGSVSTLTIQRTQQEDSAVYLCASSLGSGTNYGYTFGSGTRLTVV.

The V call is TRBV19, the J call TRBJ2-7; weak D call: TRBD2 (5 bases). The CDR3 totals 13 residues. V gave up 1 base and J gave up 4 bases, with 8 bases separating them. Germline V gives CDR1 LNHDA, CDR2 SQIVND (reference sequence). CDR3 sequence (DNA): TGTGCCAGTAGTATAGGGGGAGCGTACGAGCAGTACTTC. This translates into CASSIGGAYEQYF.

The V call is TRBV6-6, the J call TRBJ1-1, with 7 bases aligning to TRBD1. Germline-derived CDR1 and CDR2 are MNHNY and SVGAGI (reference sequence). The V gene end was trimmed by 5 bases and the J gene end by 8 bases; junction bases not matched to a gene: 2. The CDR3 covers 11 residues. The CDR3 spells CASSPTGEAFF. DNA for the CDR3: TGTGCCAGCAGTCCGACAGGGGAAGCTTTCTTT.

The chain combines TRBV25-1 with TRBJ2-5; 8 bases fit TRBD2. J gave up 5 bases and V 2 bases, and 10 bases lay outside the gene matches. The CDR3 spans 16 residues. CDR1 and CDR2 from the germline V gene are MGHDK and SYGVNS. CDR3 bases: TGTGCCAGCAGTGAAATCGGGGGGGGCCGGGTGGAGACCCAGTACTTC. It encodes CASSEIGGGRVETQYF.

The genes are TRBV2 and TRBJ2-5; 7 bases align to TRBD1. V gave up 6 bases and J gave up 5 bases; unmatched junction bases: 15. Germline-derived CDR1 and CDR2 are SNHLY and FYNNEI. The CDR3 is 16 residues long. The CDR3 nucleotides read TGTGCCAGCAGAAACACCCCGGGGACAGTCCACGAGACCCAGTACTTC. Its translation is CASRNTPGTVHETQYF.

The J gene is TRBJ2-2, the V gene TRBV7-3; D is unresolved. The ends were cut back, 5 bases at V and 3 bases at J, with 4 bases in the middle. Germline-derived CDR1 and CDR2 are SGHTA and FQGTGA. There are 12 residues in the CDR3. The CDR3 DNA is TGTGCCAGCAGCCCAGACACCGGGGAGCTGTTTTTT. It encodes CASSPDTGELFF.

This chain links TRBV5-4 with TRBJ1-2; 9 bases match TRBD1. Germline-derived CDR1 and CDR2 are SGHNT and YYREEE (reference sequence). The CDR3 consists of 14 residues. V shed 2 bases, J shed 3 bases, and the junction held 2 bases outside the gene matches. Here the CDR3 DNA reads TGTGCCAGCAGCTTACAGGGGGCCCACTATGGCTACACCTTC. It is translated as CASSLQGAHYGYTF.